This T cell receptor beta chain was captured by sequencing in a study of T-cell reconstitution after alpha-beta-depleted transplantation in children. Germline CDR1 and CDR2: ENHRY and SYGVKD. J gave up 4 bases and V 2 bases, and 6 bases lay outside the gene matches. CDR3 length equals 16 residues. Points from the study as a whole: Expanded graft clones numbering several hundred reportedly gave rise to alpha-beta T cells about two months after transplant. The study traced high day-60 TCRbeta diversity in some patients to surviving recipient T cells and thymic progenitors. Diversity and T-cell counts at one year after transplant derived mostly from new T cells.

Unique molecular identifiers were used to barcode this TCRbeta library. A single record per CDR3 protein comes from TCRdb applying MiXCR to the PCR reads. The sample contains around 300,000 distinct CDR3 sequences, over 7.5% of which appear only once. This clonotype has ten or more counts. Its antigen is not identified. This clonotype was sampled from a female patient aged 2 to 10 who had a stem cell transplant for Fanconi anemia, so the T cells may come from the graft donor. Sequences were derived from peripheral blood, sampled 360 days after TCRalphabeta/CD19-depleted stem cell transplant. V and J are TRBV10-3 and TRBJ2-1, with TRBD2 identical over 9 bases. The CDR3 DNA follows: TGTGCCATCAGTGAGGGTAGCGGGGGAGGATACAATGAGCAGTTCTTC. Protein product: CAISEGSGGGYNEQFF.